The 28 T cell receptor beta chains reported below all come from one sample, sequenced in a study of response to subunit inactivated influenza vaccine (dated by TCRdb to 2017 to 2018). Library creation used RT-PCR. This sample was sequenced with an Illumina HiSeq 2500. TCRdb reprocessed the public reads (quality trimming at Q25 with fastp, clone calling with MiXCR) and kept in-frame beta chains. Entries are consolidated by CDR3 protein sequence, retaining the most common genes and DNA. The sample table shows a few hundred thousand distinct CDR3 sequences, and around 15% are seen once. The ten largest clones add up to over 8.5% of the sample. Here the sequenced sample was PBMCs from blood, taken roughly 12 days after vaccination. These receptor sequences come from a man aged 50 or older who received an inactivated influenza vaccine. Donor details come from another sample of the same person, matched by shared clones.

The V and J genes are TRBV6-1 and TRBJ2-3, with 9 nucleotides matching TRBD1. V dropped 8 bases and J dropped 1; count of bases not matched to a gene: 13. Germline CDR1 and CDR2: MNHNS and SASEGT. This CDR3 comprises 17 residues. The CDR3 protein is CASQRLGTGKGTDTQYF. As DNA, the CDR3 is TGTGCCAGCCAGAGGCTGGGGACAGGGAAGGGCACAGATACGCAGTATTTT.

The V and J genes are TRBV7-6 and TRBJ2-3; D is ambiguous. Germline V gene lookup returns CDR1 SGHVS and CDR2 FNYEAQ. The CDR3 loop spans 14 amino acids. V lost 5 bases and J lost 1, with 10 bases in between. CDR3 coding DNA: TGTGCCAGCAGCCCGACGTTAGGCACAGATACGCAGTATTTT. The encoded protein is CASSPTLGTDTQYF.

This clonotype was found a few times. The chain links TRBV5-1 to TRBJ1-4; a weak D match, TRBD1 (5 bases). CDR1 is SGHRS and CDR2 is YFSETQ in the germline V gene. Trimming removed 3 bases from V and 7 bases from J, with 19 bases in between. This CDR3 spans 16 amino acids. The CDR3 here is CASSSQPGGTAEKLFF. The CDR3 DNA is TGCGCCAGCAGCTCTCAACCCGGGGGGACGGCTGAAAAACTGTTTTTT.

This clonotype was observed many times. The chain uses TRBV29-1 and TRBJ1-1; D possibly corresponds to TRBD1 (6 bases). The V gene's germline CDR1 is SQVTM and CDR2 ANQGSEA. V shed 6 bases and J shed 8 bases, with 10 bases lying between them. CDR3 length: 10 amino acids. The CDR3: CSVGGTEAFF. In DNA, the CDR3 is TGCAGCGTGGGGGGGACAGAAGCTTTCTTT.

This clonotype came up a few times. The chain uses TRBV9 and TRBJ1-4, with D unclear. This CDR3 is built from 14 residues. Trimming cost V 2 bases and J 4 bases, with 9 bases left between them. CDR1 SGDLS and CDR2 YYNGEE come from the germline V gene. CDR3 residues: CASSVASVNEKLFF. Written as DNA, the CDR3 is TGTGCCAGCAGCGTCGCAAGTGTTAATGAAAAACTGTTTTTT. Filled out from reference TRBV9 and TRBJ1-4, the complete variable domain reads DSGVTQTPKHLITATGQRVTLRCSPRSGDLSVYWYQQSLDQGLQFLIQYYNGEERAKGNILERFSAQQFPDLHSELNLSSLELGDSALYFCASSVASVNEKLFFGSGTQLSVL.

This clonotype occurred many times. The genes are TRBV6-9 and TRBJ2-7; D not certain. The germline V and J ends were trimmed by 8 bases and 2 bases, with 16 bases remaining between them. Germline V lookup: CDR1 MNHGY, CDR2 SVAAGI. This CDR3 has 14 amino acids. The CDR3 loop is CASYRTNLTYEQYF. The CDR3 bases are TGTGCCAGCTACCGGACGAATCTTACCTACGAGCAGTACTTC.

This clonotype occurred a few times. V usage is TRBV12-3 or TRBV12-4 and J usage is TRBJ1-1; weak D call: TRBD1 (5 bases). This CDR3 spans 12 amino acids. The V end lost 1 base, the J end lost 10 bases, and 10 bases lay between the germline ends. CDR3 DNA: TGTGCCAGCAGTTTAGGGGGCACCCTAGCTTTCTTT. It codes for CASSLGGTLAFF.

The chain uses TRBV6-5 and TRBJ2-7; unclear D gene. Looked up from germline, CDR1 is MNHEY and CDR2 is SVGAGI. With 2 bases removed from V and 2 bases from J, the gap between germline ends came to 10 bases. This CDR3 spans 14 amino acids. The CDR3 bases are TGTGCCAGCAGTTACATGGCCGGAACCTACGAGCAGTACTTC. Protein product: CASSYMAGTYEQYF.

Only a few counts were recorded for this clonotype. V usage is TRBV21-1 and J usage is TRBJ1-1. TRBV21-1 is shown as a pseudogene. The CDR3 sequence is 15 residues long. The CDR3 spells CASSNRRSMNTEAFF. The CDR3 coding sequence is TGTGCCAGCAGCAACCGCAGGAGCATGAACACTGAAGCTTTCTTT.

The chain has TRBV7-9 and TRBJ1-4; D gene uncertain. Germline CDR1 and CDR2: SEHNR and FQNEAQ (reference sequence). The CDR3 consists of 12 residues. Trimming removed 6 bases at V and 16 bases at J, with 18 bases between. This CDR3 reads CASSMMAGSKFF. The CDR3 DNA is TGTGCCAGCAGTATGATGGCGGGGTCAAAGTTTTTT. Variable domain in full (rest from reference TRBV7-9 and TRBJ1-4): DTGVSQNPRHKITKRGQNVTFRCDPISEHNRLYWYRQTLGQGPEFLTYFQNEAQLEKSRLLSDRFSAERPKGSFSTLEIQRTEQGDSAMYLCASSMMAGSKFFGSGTQLSVL.

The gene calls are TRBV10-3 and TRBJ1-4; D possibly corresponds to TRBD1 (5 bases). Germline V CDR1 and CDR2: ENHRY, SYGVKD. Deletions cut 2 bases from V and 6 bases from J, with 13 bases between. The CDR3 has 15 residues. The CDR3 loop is CAISEPGLEDEKLFF. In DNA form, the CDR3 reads TGTGCCATCAGTGAGCCGGGACTAGAGGATGAAAAACTGTTTTTT.

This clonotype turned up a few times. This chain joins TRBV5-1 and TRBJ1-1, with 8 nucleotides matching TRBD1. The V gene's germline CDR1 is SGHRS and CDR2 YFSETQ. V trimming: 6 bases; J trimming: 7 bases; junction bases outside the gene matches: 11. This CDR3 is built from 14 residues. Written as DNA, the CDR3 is TGCGCCAGCACAACATTGACAGGGGATGATGAAGCTTTCTTT. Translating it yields CASTTLTGDDEAFF. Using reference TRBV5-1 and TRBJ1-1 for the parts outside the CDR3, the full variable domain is KAGVTQTPRYLIKTRGQQVTLSCSPISGHRSVSWYQQTPGQGLQFLFEYFSETQRNKGNFPGRFSGRQFSNSRSEMNVSTLELGDSALYLCASTTLTGDDEAFFGQGTRLTVV.

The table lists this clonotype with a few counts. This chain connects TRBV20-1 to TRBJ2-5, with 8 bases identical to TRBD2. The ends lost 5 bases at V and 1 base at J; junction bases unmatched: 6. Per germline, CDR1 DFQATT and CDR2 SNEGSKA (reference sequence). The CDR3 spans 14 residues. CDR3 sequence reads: CSAGLLAGQETQYF. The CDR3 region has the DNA TGCAGTGCTGGCCTCCTAGCGGGCCAAGAGACCCAGTACTTC.

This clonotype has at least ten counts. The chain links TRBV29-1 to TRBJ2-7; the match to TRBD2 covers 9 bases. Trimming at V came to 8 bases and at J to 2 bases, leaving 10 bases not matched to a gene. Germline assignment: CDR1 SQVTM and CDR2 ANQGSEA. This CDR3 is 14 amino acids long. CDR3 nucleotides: TGCAGCATCAGACTAGCGGACAAACCCTACGAGCAGTACTTC. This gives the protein CSIRLADKPYEQYF.

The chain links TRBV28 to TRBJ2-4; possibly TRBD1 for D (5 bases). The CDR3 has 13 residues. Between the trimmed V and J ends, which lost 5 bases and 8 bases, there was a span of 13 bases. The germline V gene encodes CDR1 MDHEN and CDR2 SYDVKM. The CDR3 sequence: CASSNPQGYIQYF. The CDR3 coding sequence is TGTGCCAGCAGTAACCCGCAGGGTTACATTCAGTACTTC.

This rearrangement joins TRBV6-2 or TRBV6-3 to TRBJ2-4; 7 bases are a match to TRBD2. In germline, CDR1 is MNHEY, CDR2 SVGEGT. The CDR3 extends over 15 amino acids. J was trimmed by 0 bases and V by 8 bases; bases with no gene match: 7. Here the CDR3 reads CASLGGRLAKNIQYF. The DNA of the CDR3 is TGTGCCAGCCTCGGGGGGAGACTAGCCAAAAACATTCAGTACTTC.

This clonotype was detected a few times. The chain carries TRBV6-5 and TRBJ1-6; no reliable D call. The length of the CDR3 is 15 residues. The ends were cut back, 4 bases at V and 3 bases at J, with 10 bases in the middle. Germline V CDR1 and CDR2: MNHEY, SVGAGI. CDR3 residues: CASSSSGVYNSPLHF. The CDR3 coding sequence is TGTGCCAGCAGTTCATCAGGAGTCTATAATTCACCCCTCCACTTT.

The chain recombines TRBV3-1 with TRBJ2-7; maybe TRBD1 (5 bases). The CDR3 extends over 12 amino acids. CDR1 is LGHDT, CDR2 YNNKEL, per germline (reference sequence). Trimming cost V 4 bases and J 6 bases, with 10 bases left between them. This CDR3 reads CASSRPQGEQYF. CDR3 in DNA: TGTGCCAGCAGCCGCCCTCAGGGCGAGCAGTACTTC.

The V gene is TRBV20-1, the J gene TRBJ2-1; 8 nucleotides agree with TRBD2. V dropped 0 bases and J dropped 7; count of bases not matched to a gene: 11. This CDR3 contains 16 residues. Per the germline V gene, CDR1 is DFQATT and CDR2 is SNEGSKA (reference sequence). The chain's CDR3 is CSARDSGGGIGNEQFF. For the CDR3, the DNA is TGCAGTGCTAGAGATAGTGGCGGGGGGATTGGGAATGAGCAGTTCTTC.

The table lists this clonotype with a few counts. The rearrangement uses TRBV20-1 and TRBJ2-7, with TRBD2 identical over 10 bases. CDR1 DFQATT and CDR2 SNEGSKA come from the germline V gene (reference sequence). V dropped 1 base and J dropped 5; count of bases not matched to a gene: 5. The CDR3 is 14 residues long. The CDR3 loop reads CSARGTSGFHEQYF. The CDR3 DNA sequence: TGCAGTGCTAGAGGGACTAGCGGTTTCCACGAGCAGTACTTC.

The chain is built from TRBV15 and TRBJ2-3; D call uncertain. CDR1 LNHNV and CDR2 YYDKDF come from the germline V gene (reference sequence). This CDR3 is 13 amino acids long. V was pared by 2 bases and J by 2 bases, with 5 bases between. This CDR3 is CATSRKHTDTQYF. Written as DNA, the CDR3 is TGTGCCACCAGCAGAAAACACACAGATACGCAGTATTTT. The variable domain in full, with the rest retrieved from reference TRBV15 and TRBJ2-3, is DAMVIQNPRYQVTQFGKPVTLSCSQTLNHNVMYWYQQKSSQAPKLLFHYYDKDFNNEADTPDNFQSRRPNTSFCFLDIRSPGLGDTAMYLCATSRKHTDTQYFGPGTRLTVL.

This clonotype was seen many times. CDR3 loop: CSARDIYGNTIYF. Here the CDR3 DNA reads TGCAGTGCTAGAGATATTTATGGAAACACCATATATTTT. This chain uses TRBV20-1 with TRBJ1-3; D remains ambiguous. This CDR3 is built from 13 residues. Germline loops: CDR1 DFQATT, CDR2 SNEGSKA (reference sequence). Between the trimmed V and J ends, which lost 0 bases and 3 bases, there was a span of 6 bases.

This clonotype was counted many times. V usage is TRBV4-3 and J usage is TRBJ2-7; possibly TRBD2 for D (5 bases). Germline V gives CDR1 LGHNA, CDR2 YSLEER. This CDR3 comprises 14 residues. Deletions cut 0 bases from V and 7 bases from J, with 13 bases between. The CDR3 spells CASSQDRGLGEQYF. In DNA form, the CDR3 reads TGCGCCAGCAGCCAAGATCGGGGATTGGGAGAGCAGTACTTC.

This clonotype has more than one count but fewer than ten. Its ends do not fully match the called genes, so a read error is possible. CDR3 region: CVSSQVAGSYNEQFF. The CDR3 nucleotides read TGCGTCAGCAGCCAAGTAGCGGGGTCTTACAATGAGCAGTTCTTC. The gene calls are TRBV4-1 and TRBJ2-1; 8 nucleotides line up with TRBD2. Germline CDR1 is MGHRA and CDR2 is YSYEKL. This CDR3 spans 15 amino acids.

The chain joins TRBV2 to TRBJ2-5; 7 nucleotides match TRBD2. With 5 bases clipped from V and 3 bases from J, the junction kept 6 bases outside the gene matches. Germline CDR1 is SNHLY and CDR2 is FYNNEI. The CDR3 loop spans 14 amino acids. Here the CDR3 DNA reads TGTGCCAGCAGTTACAAAGCGGGAAAAGAGACCCAGTACTTC. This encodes CASSYKAGKETQYF. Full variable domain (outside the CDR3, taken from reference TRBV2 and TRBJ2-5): EPEVTQTPSHQVTQMGQEVILRCVPISNHLYFYWYRQILGQKVEFLVSFYNNEISEKSEIFDDQFSVERPDGSNFTLKIRSTKLEDSAMYFCASSYKAGKETQYFGPGTRLLVL.

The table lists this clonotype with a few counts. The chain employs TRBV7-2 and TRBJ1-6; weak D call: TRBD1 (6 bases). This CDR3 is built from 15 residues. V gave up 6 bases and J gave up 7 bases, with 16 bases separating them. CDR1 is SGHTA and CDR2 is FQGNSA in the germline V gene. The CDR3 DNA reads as TGTGCCAGCAGTCGGACAGCCGCTAGCAATTCACCCCTCCACTTT. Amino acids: CASSRTAASNSPLHF.

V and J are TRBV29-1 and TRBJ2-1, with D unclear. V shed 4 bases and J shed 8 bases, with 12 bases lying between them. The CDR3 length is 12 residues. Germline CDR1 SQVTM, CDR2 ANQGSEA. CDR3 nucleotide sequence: TGCAGCGTTGGAAAGGGCACGCATGAGCAGTTCTTC. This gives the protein CSVGKGTHEQFF.

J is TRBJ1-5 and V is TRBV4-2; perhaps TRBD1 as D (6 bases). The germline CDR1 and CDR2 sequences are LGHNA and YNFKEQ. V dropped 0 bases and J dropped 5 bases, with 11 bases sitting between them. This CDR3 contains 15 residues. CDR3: CASSQDQGIHQPQHF. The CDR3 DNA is TGTGCCAGCAGCCAAGATCAGGGGATCCATCAGCCCCAGCATTTT.